This is a list of T cell receptor beta chains from one sample in a study of cytomegalovirus exposure and HLA in healthy donors. Some clones are missing from TCRdb's copy, which holds only in-frame ones; the method was immunoSEQ multiplex PCR. The table lists 220,000 or so clones, over 80% of them singletons. Sequenced material: PBMCs. Receptor source: a woman younger than 30 in good health and CMV-seronegative. The CDR3 runs from the conserved cysteine through the conserved F or W. Each record gives: V gene, J gene, D gene, clone size, CDR3 DNA, CDR3 protein. D genes are given only for firm matches. Some rows mark clone size as missing; the rest say once, few, many or name a class of expanded clone.

>TRBV19|TRBJ1-3|.|.
TGTGCCAGTAGTGACTACAGACGGAACTCTGGAAACACCATATATTTT
CASSDYRRNSGNTIYF
>TRBV15|TRBJ2-5|.|.
TGTGCCACCAGCAGCCTGGGGCAACCAGAGACCCAGTACTTC
CATSSLGQPETQYF
>TRBV6-1|TRBJ2-7|TRBD2|.
TGTGCCAGCACCCCAAGCGGGGGGAGCTCCTACGAGCAGTACTTC
CASTPSGGSSYEQYF
>TRBV9|TRBJ1-2|TRBD1|.
TGTGCCAGCAGCGTAGCTAGGACAGGGGTCTATGGCTACACCTTC
CASSVARTGVYGYTF
>TRBV5-5|TRBJ1-2|.|few
TGTGCCAGCAGCTGGCTGCCGGTGAACTATGGCTACACCTTC
CASSWLPVNYGYTF
>TRBV27|TRBJ1-2|TRBD1|.
TGTGCCAGCAGGGACAGGCCAAACTATGGCTACACCTTC
CASRDRPNYGYTF
>TRBV6-1|TRBJ1-2|.|.
TGTGCCAGCAGTGCCCGACAGCATGGCTACACCTTC
CASSARQHGYTF
>TRBV13|TRBJ1-1|.|.
TGTGCCAGCAGCTTAGGGAGTGGCGACACTGAAGCTTTCTTT
CASSLGSGDTEAFF
>TRBV6-1|TRBJ1-4|.|.
TGTGCCAGCAGTAGTGGGGGGCTAAATGAAAAACTGTTTTTT
CASSSGGLNEKLFF
>TRBV5-8|TRBJ1-1|.|.
TGTGCCAGCAGCTTGGATGGAGACGGCACTGAAGCTTTCTTT
CASSLDGDGTEAFF
>TRBV9|TRBJ1-1|.|.
TGTGCCAGCAGCGTAGGGAGTTGGACTGAAGCTTTCTTT
CASSVGSWTEAFF
>TRBV12-5|TRBJ1-5|.|.
TGTGCTAGTCTGGGGCCACAGCCACCATTCCCAAGGAATCAGCCCCAGCATTTT
CASLGPQPPFPRNQPQHF
>TRBV5-4|TRBJ2-7|TRBD2|.
TGTGCCAGCAGCTTGGGACTAGCGGGGAACTACGAGCAGTACTTC
CASSLGLAGNYEQYF
>TRBV5-1|TRBJ1-4|TRBD1|.
TGCGCCAGCAGCCCCGGACAGGAATCAACTAATGAAAAACTGTTTTTT
CASSPGQESTNEKLFF
>TRBV2|TRBJ1-6|TRBD1|.
TGTGCCAGCAGTTGGGACAGAACTATTTCACCCCTCCACTTT
CASSWDRTISPLHF
>TRBV5-6|TRBJ2-5|.|.
TGTGCCAGCAGCTTGAGGCCTCAAGAAGAGACCCAGTACTTC
CASSLRPQEETQYF
>TRBV7-3|TRBJ1-6|TRBD1|.
TGTGCCAGCAGCTTGACAGGGGACTATAATTCACCCCTCCACTTT
CASSLTGDYNSPLHF
>TRBV5-1|TRBJ2-2|.|.
TGCGCCAGCAGCTTTTTGCAGGGGAACGCCGGGGAGCTGTTTTTT
CASSFLQGNAGELFF
>TRBV5-5|TRBJ2-2|TRBD2|many
TGTGCCAGCAGCTTGGAACTAGCGGGGACGAACACCGGGGAGCTGTTTTTT
CASSLELAGTNTGELFF
>TRBV5-1|TRBJ2-7|.|.
TGCGCCAGCAGCTTTAGGGACCAATCAGCGGGCTTCACCTACGAGCAGTACTTC
CASSFRDQSAGFTYEQYF
>TRBV5-1|TRBJ2-5|.|.
TGCGCCAGCAGCTTGGTAGGGGGCCAAGAGACCCAGTACTTC
CASSLVGGQETQYF
>TRBV27|TRBJ2-7|.|few
TGTGCCAGCAGCCCAACCCCCAGCGCCAGGGGTCCCTACGAGCAGTACTTC
CASSPTPSARGPYEQYF
>TRBV30|TRBJ1-4|.|.
TGTGCCTGGAGTGTACGGGTTGGCTTAAGAGAAAAACTGTTTTTT
CAWSVRVGLREKLFF
>TRBV28|TRBJ2-3|TRBD2|.
TGTGCCAGCAGAGATTGGCGGGGGATCACAGATACGCAGTATTTT
CASRDWRGITDTQYF
>TRBV5-1|TRBJ2-2|TRBD2|few
TGCGCCAGCAGCTTAGTCGGCGGGGCTAGCGGCGGATTCGCCGGGGAGCTGTTTTTT
CASSLVGGASGGFAGELFF
>TRBV18|TRBJ1-2|TRBD1|many
TGTGCCAGCTCCCCTAGACAGGGTGTATATGGCTACACCTTC
CASSPRQGVYGYTF
>TRBV19|TRBJ2-3|TRBD2|once
TGTGCCAGTAGTAATAGCGGGACTTATTGGGATACGCAGTATTTT
CASSNSGTYWDTQYF